These 3 T cell receptor beta chains came from one sample sequenced in a study of T cells after yellow fever vaccination. MiXCR was run by TCRdb on the 5' RACE reads, yielding one entry per CDR3 protein. This table holds about 340,000 distinct CDR3 sequences, around 4.1% found once. Sequenced here: PBMCs, sampled 5 days after the yellow fever booster vaccination. These receptors were taken from a man aged 18 to 30 who received the YFV17D yellow fever vaccine.

This clonotype was seen at least ten times. V usage is TRBV6-4 and J usage is TRBJ1-1; 9 bases line up with TRBD1. Germline lookup yields CDR1 MRHNA and CDR2 SNTAGT. This CDR3 is built from 14 residues. With V trimmed by 2 bases and J by 4 bases, 2 bases remained unmatched. CDR3 amino acids: CASSDTDRGTEAFF. CDR3 in DNA: TGTGCCAGCAGTGACACGGACAGGGGCACTGAAGCTTTCTTT.

In its sample, this clonotype was seen many times. This sequence joins TRBV6-5 and TRBJ1-2, with D maybe TRBD1 (5 bases). The CDR3 is 14 amino acids. Germline lookup yields CDR1 MNHEY and CDR2 SVGAGI. V gave up 10 bases and J gave up 1 base, with 16 bases separating them. For the CDR3, the DNA is TGTGCCATCTCCCCATGGGGGGGTAACTATGGCTACACCTTC. Translated, it gives CAISPWGGNYGYTF.

At least ten counts were recorded for this clonotype. The chain links TRBV19 to TRBJ1-5; TRBD1 is a possible D gene (5 bases). V dropped 3 bases and J dropped 7 bases, with 13 bases sitting between them. CDR1 is LNHDA, CDR2 SQIVND, per germline (reference sequence). The CDR3 runs to 14 residues. CDR3 protein: CASSITGGRQPQHF. Written as DNA, the CDR3 is TGTGCCAGTAGTATCACCGGGGGTAGGCAGCCCCAGCATTTT. Based on the CDR3 plus reference TRBV19 and TRBJ1-5, the full variable domain is DGGITQSPKYLFRKEGQNVTLSCEQNLNHDAMYWYRQDPGQGLRLIYYSQIVNDFQKGDIAEGYSVSREKKESFPLTVTSAQKNPTAFYLCASSITGGRQPQHFGDGTRLSIL.